This record covers a single T cell receptor (beta chain). This sample stems from a study of tumor and adjacent non-tumor tissue in lung cancer. CDR1 is KGHDR and CDR2 is SFDVKD in the germline V gene. This CDR3 is built from 14 residues. V was trimmed by 12 bases and J by 4 bases, leaving 17 bases between them. A modified ARM-PCR protocol with three rounds of nested PCR amplified TCRbeta. MiXCR, run by TCRdb on the multiplex PCR reads, gives a single entry per CDR3 protein. The data contain 70,000 to 90,000 distinct CDR3 sequences, around two thirds of them seen just once; the ten biggest clones take up roughly 26%. The template was RNA from unsorted bulk tissue. The normal lung tissue was taken more than 3 cm from the tumor edge.

The chain combines TRBV24-1 with TRBJ2-2, with a possible D match to TRBD1 (6 bases). The sequenced material came from distant non-tumor lung tissue. The receptor comes from a woman between 45 and 60 years old with non-small cell lung cancer. The CDR3 region is CASQPDRRTGELFF. Written as DNA, the CDR3 is TGTGCCTCACAGCCAGACAGGCGCACCGGGGAGCTGTTTTTT.